This T cell receptor beta chain originates from a study of blood T cell repertoires in COVID-19. Study summary: COVID-19 samples, acute and convalescent, were from the United States, Italy and Spain.

Original analysis: It was from reference gene primer amplification that nucleated cell counts were estimated. TCRdb's table, derived via immunoSEQ multiplex PCR, lists solely in-frame clones and lacks some. V, J and clone size derive from that table, while D and trimming were established from the DNA sequence. The table has some 300,000 clones, around 89% seen once. Trimming removed 4 bases from V and 4 bases from J, with 8 bases in between. The CDR3 totals 13 residues. Germline CDR1 and CDR2: SGHTA and FQGNSA. This sequence joins TRBV7-2 and TRBJ2-1; a possible D gene is TRBD1 (5 bases). The sample was peripheral blood. The clonotype was recovered from a woman between 50 and 59 years old with COVID-19, enrolled during active disease. The CDR3 region has the DNA TGTGCCAGCAGCTGGCAGGGATACAATGAGCAGTTCTTC. Translated: CASSWQGYNEQFF.